Presented here are 8 T cell receptor beta chains from one specimen sequenced in a study of control samples from healthy donors and cancer patients. The repertoire was sequenced with immunoSEQ multiplex PCR; TCRdb's copy has only in-frame clones and lacks some. The data hold fewer than 100,000 clones, with around 80% observed a single time. Specimen: blood. Receptors originate from a man between 60 and 70 years old in good health.

This clone was counted once. The genes are TRBV11-3 and TRBJ2-3; 7 bases line up with TRBD1. The germline V gene encodes CDR1 SGHNT and CDR2 YENEEA. The CDR3 extends over 15 amino acids. V was pared by 5 bases and J by 0 bases, with 5 bases of the junction left unmatched. CDR3 nucleotides: TGTGCCAGCAGCAAGGGGGCTCAAAGCACAGATACGCAGTATTTT. This translates into CASSKGAQSTDTQYF.

The V and J genes are TRBV30 and TRBJ1-3; TRBD1 agrees at 8 bases. Germline V gene sequence: CDR1 GTSNPN, CDR2 SVGIG (reference sequence). Trimming cost V 2 bases and J 12 bases; bases outside gene matches: 6. CDR3 length equals 12 residues. The DNA for the CDR3 is TGTGCCTGGAGTCCACGGACAGGGAACATATATTTT. Its translation: CAWSPRTGNIYF.

J is TRBJ2-2 and V is TRBV5-1; D is possibly TRBD2 (5 bases). V gave up 0 bases and J gave up 1 base, with 7 bases separating them. Germline assignment: CDR1 SGHRS and CDR2 YFSETQ. The CDR3 is made up of 15 amino acids. DNA of the CDR3: TGCGCCAGCAGCTTGGGACGGGAGAACACCGGGGAGCTGTTTTTT. Amino acids: CASSLGRENTGELFF.

This chain uses TRBV6-1 with TRBJ1-5; 12 nucleotides match TRBD1. Germline V gene sequence: CDR1 MNHNS, CDR2 SASEGT. The CDR3 length is 19 residues. The ends lost 2 bases at V and 4 bases at J; junction bases unmatched: 12. The CDR3 protein is CASSEIWGQGARSNQPQHF. CDR3 DNA: TGTGCCAGCAGTGAAATATGGGGACAGGGGGCGCGGTCTAATCAGCCCCAGCATTTT.

V usage is TRBV27 and J usage is TRBJ2-1; tentative D call: TRBD2 (7 bases). Germline lookup yields CDR1 MNHEY and CDR2 SMNVEV (reference sequence). The CDR3 has 15 residues. The V gene lost 6 bases and the J gene lost 7 bases, with 19 bases spanning the gap. CDR3 loop: CASSLGGVQGNEQFF. The CDR3, as DNA: TGTGCCAGCAGCCTAGGGGGGGTTCAAGGAAATGAGCAGTTCTTC.

The chain couples TRBV6-5 to TRBJ1-1; D perhaps matches TRBD1 (5 bases). The CDR3 extends over 15 amino acids. The V gene's germline CDR1 is MNHEY and CDR2 SVGAGI. The V and J ends lost 5 bases and 1 base respectively, with 14 bases between them. The DNA of the CDR3 is TGTGCCAGCAGTAAACCCGGACATAGGAACACTGAAGCTTTCTTT. Protein: CASSKPGHRNTEAFF.

This chain uses TRBV10-3 with TRBJ1-5; D is ambiguous. Germline V gene lookup returns CDR1 ENHRY and CDR2 SYGVKD. The CDR3 length is 12 residues. Trimming left V 11 bases short and J 7 bases short, with 15 bases between. In DNA form, the CDR3 reads TGTGCCGTGTCGGACGGTCCCCAGCCCCAGCATTTT. Translated, it gives CAVSDGPQPQHF.

The genes are TRBV19 and TRBJ2-7; D perhaps matches TRBD2 (5 bases). The CDR3 covers 16 residues. V lost 4 bases and J 3 bases, leaving 19 bases between the germline ends. Germline V gene lookup returns CDR1 LNHDA and CDR2 SQIVND (reference sequence). The CDR3 spells CASSRVQRSDLYEQYF. The CDR3 nucleotides read TGTGCCAGTAGTAGGGTTCAGCGGTCAGACCTCTACGAGCAGTACTTC.